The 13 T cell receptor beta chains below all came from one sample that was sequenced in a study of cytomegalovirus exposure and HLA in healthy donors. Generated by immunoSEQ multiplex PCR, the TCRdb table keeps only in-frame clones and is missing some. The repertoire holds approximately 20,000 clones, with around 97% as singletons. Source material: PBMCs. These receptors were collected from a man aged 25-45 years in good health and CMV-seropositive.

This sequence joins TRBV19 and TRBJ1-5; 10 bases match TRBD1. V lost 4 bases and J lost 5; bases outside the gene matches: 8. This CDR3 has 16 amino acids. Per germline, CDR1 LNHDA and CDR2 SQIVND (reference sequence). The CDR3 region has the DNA TGTGCCAGTAGTACCCCGGGACAGGGGAATTATCAGCCCCAGCATTTT. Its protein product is CASSTPGQGNYQPQHF.

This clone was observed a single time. CDR3 DNA: TGCGCCAGCAGCTTGGAAGGGCGGGCTGATGAGCAGTTCTTC. Its protein is CASSLEGRADEQFF. The chain links TRBV5-1 to TRBJ2-1, with D tentatively TRBD2 (5 bases). The CDR3 loop spans 14 amino acids. From germline, CDR1 is SGHRS and CDR2 YFSETQ. Trimming shortened V by 0 bases and J by 8 bases, and 12 bases separated the two germline ends. The full variable domain, its missing parts supplied by reference TRBV5-1 and TRBJ2-1, is KAGVTQTPRYLIKTRGQQVTLSCSPISGHRSVSWYQQTPGQGLQFLFEYFSETQRNKGNFPGRFSGRQFSNSRSEMNVSTLELGDSALYLCASSLEGRADEQFFGPGTRLTVL.

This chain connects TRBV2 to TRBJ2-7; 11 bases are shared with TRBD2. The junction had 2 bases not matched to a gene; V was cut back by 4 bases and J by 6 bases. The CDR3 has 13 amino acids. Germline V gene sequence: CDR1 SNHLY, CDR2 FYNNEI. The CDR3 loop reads CASSVTSGSEQYF. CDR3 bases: TGTGCCAGCAGTGTAACTAGCGGGAGCGAGCAGTACTTC.

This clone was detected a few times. For the CDR3, the DNA is TGTGCCAGCAGTGACGGGAGGGCCACAGATACGCAGTATTTT. This encodes CASSDGRATDTQYF. The chain couples TRBV6-4 to TRBJ2-3; 7 nucleotides align to TRBD2. The CDR3 is 14 amino acids. Looked up from germline, CDR1 is MRHNA and CDR2 is SNTAGT. V lost 2 bases to trimming and J lost 2 bases; unmatched junction nucleotides: 1.

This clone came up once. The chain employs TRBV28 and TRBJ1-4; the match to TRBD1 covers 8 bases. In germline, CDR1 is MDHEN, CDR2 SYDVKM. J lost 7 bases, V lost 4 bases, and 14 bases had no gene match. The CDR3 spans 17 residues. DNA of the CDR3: TGTGCCAGCAGTTCCCAGGGGGCGCGGGGTATCGGTGAAAAACTGTTTTTT. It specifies CASSSQGARGIGEKLFF.

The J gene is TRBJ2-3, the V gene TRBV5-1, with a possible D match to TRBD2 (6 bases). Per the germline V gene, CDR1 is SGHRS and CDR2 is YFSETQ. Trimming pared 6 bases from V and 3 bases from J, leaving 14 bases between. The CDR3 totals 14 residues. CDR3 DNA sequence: TGCGCCAGCACCGAGACTAGTAGAACAGATACGCAGTATTTT. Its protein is CASTETSRTDTQYF.

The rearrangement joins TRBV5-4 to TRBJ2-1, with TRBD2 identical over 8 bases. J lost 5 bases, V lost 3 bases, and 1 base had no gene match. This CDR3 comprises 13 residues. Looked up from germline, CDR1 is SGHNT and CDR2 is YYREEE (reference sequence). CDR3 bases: TGTGCCAGCAGCTCCGGGAGGGACAATGAGCAGTTCTTC. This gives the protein CASSSGRDNEQFF.

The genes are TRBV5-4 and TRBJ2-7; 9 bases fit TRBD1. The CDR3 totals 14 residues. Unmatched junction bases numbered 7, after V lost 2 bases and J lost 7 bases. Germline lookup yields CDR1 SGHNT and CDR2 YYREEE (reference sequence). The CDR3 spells CASSLQQGALEQYF. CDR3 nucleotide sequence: TGTGCCAGCAGCTTACAACAGGGGGCGTTAGAGCAGTACTTC. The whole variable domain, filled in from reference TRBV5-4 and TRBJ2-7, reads ETGVTQSPTHLIKTRGQQVTLRCSSQSGHNTVSWYQQALGQGPQFIFQYYREEENGRGNFPPRFSGLQFPNYSSELNVNALELDDSALYLCASSLQQGALEQYFGPGTRLTVT.

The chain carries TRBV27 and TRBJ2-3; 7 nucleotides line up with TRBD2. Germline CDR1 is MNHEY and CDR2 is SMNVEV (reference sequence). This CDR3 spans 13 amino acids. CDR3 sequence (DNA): TGTCAATCTAGCGGAGCGAGCACAGATACGCAGTATTTT. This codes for CQSSGASTDTQYF.

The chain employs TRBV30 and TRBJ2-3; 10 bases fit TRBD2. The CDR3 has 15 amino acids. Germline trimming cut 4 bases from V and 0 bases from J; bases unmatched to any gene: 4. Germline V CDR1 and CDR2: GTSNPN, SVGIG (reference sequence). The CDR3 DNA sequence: TGTGCCTGGACACTAGCGGGAATTAGCACAGATACGCAGTATTTT. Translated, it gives CAWTLAGISTDTQYF.

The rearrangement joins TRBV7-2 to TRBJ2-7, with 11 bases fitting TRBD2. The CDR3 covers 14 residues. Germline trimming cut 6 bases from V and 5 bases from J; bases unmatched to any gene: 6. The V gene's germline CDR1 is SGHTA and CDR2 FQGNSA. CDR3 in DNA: TGTGCCAGCAGGAATAGCGGGAGGGCCAACGAGCAGTACTTC. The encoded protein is CASRNSGRANEQYF.

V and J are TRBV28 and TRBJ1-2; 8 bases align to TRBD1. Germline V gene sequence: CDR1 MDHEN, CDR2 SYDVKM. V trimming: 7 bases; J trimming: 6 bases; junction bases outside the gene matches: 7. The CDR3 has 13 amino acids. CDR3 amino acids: CASNMDRVNGYTF. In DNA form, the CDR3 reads TGTGCCAGCAACATGGACAGGGTGAATGGCTACACCTTC.

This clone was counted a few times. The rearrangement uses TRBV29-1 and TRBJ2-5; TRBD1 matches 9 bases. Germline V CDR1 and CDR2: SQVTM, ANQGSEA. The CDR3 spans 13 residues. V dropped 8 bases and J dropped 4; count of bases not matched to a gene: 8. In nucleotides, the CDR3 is TGCAGCACTACTACAGGGGGCACAGAGACCCAGTACTTC. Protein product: CSTTTGGTETQYF.